The clone carrying this T cell receptor beta chain was seen a single time. Antigen: not known. The germline V and J ends were trimmed by 8 bases and 0 bases, with 13 bases remaining between them. This CDR3 has 14 amino acids. Germline V gene data show CDR1 as MDHEN and CDR2 as SYDVKM. The method was immunoSEQ multiplex PCR; TCRdb's version includes in-frame clones alone and lacks a portion of them. The data show some 55,000 clones, approximately 90% seen once. The data derive from a study of OX40 agonist ivuxolimab in advanced cancers. Study results and caveats: Researchers did not determine the expanded peripheral T cells' antigen specificity. Among T cells, CD8+ cells averaged more expanded clones than CD4+ cells. In a subset of nonresponders, normalized T-cell clonal expansion was also low.

The V gene is TRBV28, the J gene TRBJ1-1; a weak D match, TRBD1 (5 bases). The clonotype was recovered from an adult with an advanced solid tumor such as melanoma, head and neck, liver or kidney cancer. Material: CD4+ or CD8+ T cells sorted from blood, obtained in a trial of the OX40 agonist ivuxolimab. This CDR3 reads CASWTYLMNTEAFF. As DNA, the CDR3 is TGTGCCAGCTGGACATATCTTATGAACACTGAAGCTTTCTTT.